The table lists the clone carrying this T cell receptor (beta chain) with many counts. This entry is derived from a study of T cells in Graves' hyperthyroidism and ophthalmopathy. Study summary: Peripheral blood specimens were obtained at initial diagnosis, prior to any treatment.

From RNA transcripts, TCR beta CDR3 regions were amplified. TCR CDR3 regions were first amplified by RT-PCR with HTBI primers. Each CDR3 protein gets one entry after TCRdb re-called the multiplex PCR reads with MiXCR. The sample yields 200,000 to 300,000 distinct CDR3 sequences, approximately 23% seen once. CDR3 length: 14 residues. Germline assignment: CDR1 MGHDK and CDR2 SYGVNS. V was cut by 2 bases and J by 10 bases, with 17 bases left in between. In the ophthalmopathy cohort, Clinical Activity Score was at least 3, NOSPECS grade at least 4, and duration under 3 months. In making diagnoses, clinical symptoms, serum thyroxine and TRAb, thyroid ultrasound and orbital computed tomography were all used.

The sequence came from a woman aged 35 to 49 with Graves' ophthalmopathy. Sequenced: blood. The chain uses TRBV25-1 and TRBJ1-2; the D is unclear. The CDR3 sequence is CASSENPPQRTYTF. The CDR3 DNA sequence: TGTGCCAGCAGTGAAAATCCCCCCCAGAGGACCTACACCTTC.